Each of the 30 T cell receptor beta chains below was sequenced from the same sample in a study of cytomegalovirus exposure and HLA in healthy donors. Sequencing was performed with immunoSEQ multiplex PCR; in TCRdb, only in-frame clones are kept and a portion is missing. The sample includes some 210,000 clones, roughly 87% of them seen just once. Source material: PBMCs. The receptors come from a woman aged 18-35 years in good health and CMV-seropositive.

V and J are TRBV28 and TRBJ1-4; a possible D gene is TRBD1 (5 bases). Germline V lookup: CDR1 MDHEN, CDR2 SYDVKM. This CDR3 has 16 amino acids. V lost 6 bases to trimming and J lost 8 bases, with 22 bases between them. CDR3: CASRSGGQGVREKLFF. The CDR3 bases are TGTGCCAGCAGATCCGGCGGCCAGGGCGTGAGAGAAAAACTGTTTTTT.

The genes are TRBV7-2 and TRBJ2-7, with a weak D call TRBD2 (5 bases). The length of the CDR3 is 13 residues. Germline assignment: CDR1 SGHTA and CDR2 FQGNSA. The V end lost 2 bases, the J end lost 5 bases, and 10 bases lay between the germline ends. CDR3 sequence reads: CASSLFSGNEQYF. The DNA for the CDR3 is TGTGCCAGCAGCTTATTCAGCGGCAACGAGCAGTACTTC.

The chain links TRBV13 to TRBJ1-3; 10 bases are a match to TRBD1. This CDR3 is built from 17 residues. The V gene's germline CDR1 is PRHDT and CDR2 FYEKMQ (reference sequence). V gave up 6 bases and J gave up 3 bases; unmatched junction bases: 11. This chain's CDR3 is CASSFTRDRGFGNTIYF. In nucleotides, the CDR3 is TGTGCCAGCAGTTTTACCCGGGACAGGGGCTTTGGAAACACCATATATTTT.

The rearrangement joins TRBV30 to TRBJ1-2; D is perhaps TRBD1 (6 bases). The CDR3 is made up of 15 amino acids. V was pared by 3 bases and J by 0 bases, with 14 bases between. Germline V gene sequence: CDR1 GTSNPN, CDR2 SVGIG (reference sequence). The CDR3, as DNA: TGTGCCTGGAGGAGAGACAGGCTTCCTAACTATGGCTACACCTTC. It is translated as CAWRRDRLPNYGYTF.

The V gene is TRBV13, the J gene TRBJ2-7, with 7 nucleotides matching TRBD1. This CDR3 has 15 residues. The germline gives CDR1 PRHDT, CDR2 FYEKMQ (reference sequence). Trimming took 3 bases from V and 1 from J; bases not matched to a gene: 6. The CDR3, as DNA: TGTGCCAGCAGCTTGGACAGGCGACCTTCCTACGAGCAGTACTTC. Translated, it gives CASSLDRRPSYEQYF.

The chain uses TRBV6-1 and TRBJ1-1; weak D call: TRBD1 (6 bases). Trimming stripped 4 bases from V and 5 bases from J, with 17 bases between. This CDR3 has 15 amino acids. Germline-derived CDR1 and CDR2 are MNHNS and SASEGT. The CDR3 nucleotides read TGTGCCAGCAGTGGAGACGAGGGGGGGGGAACTGAAGCTTTCTTT. Its protein product is CASSGDEGGGTEAFF.

This clone was counted only a few times. The rearrangement links TRBV2 to TRBJ1-1, with a possible D match to TRBD1 (5 bases). The germline gives CDR1 SNHLY, CDR2 FYNNEI. This CDR3 contains 16 residues. V lost 3 bases, J lost 4 bases, and 18 bases lay in between. The CDR3 protein is CASSEIGQGSFTEAFF. The DNA for the CDR3 is TGTGCCAGCAGTGAGATAGGGCAGGGAAGTTTCACTGAAGCTTTCTTT.

To note about this clone: The sample contains more than one DNA sequence encoding this CDR3. This rearrangement joins TRBV19 to TRBJ1-2; 8 nucleotides agree with TRBD1. The CDR3 totals 14 residues. J was trimmed by 2 bases and V by 2 bases; bases with no gene match: 1. Germline V gives CDR1 LNHDA, CDR2 SQIVND (reference sequence). The chain's CDR3 is CASSINRGNYGYTF. The DNA of the CDR3 is TGTGCCAGTAGTATAAACAGGGGGAACTATGGCTACACCTTC.

The V and J genes are TRBV19 and TRBJ2-2; TRBD2 aligns across 10 bases. The ends lost 7 bases at V and 7 bases at J; junction bases unmatched: 6. The CDR3 is 14 residues long. Germline CDR1 reads LNHDA; CDR2 reads SQIVND (reference sequence). The CDR3 region has the DNA TGTGCCAGTACTGCTAGCGGGAGAGTCGGGGAGCTGTTTTTT. Encoded protein: CASTASGRVGELFF.

The sample holds one count of this clone. The chain couples TRBV27 to TRBJ2-2; D not resolved. Germline CDR1 and CDR2: MNHEY and SMNVEV (reference sequence). V was pared by 3 bases and J by 5 bases, with 19 bases between. CDR3 size: 17 residues. In DNA, the CDR3 is TGTGCCAGCAGTTTTCTAAGAGATAGCTGGAATACCGGGGAGCTGTTTTTT. Translating gives CASSFLRDSWNTGELFF.

The genes are TRBV18 and TRBJ1-5; TRBD1 agrees at 7 bases. Looked up from germline, CDR1 is KGHSH and CDR2 is LQKENI. This CDR3 contains 13 residues. V gave up 8 bases and J gave up 4 bases; unmatched junction bases: 5. The CDR3 DNA follows: TGTGCCAGCGCGGGACAGCAGAATCAGCCCCAGCATTTT. Translation gives CASAGQQNQPQHF.

The sample holds a few counts of this clone. The chain couples TRBV5-1 to TRBJ2-7; 10 nucleotides align to TRBD2. The CDR3 sequence is 14 residues long. Germline V gene sequence: CDR1 SGHRS, CDR2 YFSETQ. Trimming removed 7 bases from V and 6 bases from J; junction bases left unmatched: 10. CDR3 sequence: CASRPNLAGVEQYF. CDR3 coding DNA: TGCGCCAGCCGCCCAAATCTAGCGGGAGTCGAGCAGTACTTC.

There are a few counts of this clone. The chain links TRBV9 to TRBJ2-3; 14 bases agree with TRBD2. From germline, CDR1 is SGDLS and CDR2 YYNGEE. Unmatched junction bases numbered 5, after V lost 6 bases and J lost 5 bases. This CDR3 contains 15 residues. CDR3 sequence reads: CASNRLAGGVDTQYF. The CDR3 DNA reads TGTGCCAGCAATAGACTAGCGGGAGGGGTAGATACGCAGTATTTT. Looking up the rest from reference TRBV9 and TRBJ2-3 gives the full variable domain: DSGVTQTPKHLITATGQRVTLRCSPRSGDLSVYWYQQSLDQGLQFLIQYYNGEERAKGNILERFSAQQFPDLHSELNLSSLELGDSALYFCASNRLAGGVDTQYFGPGTRLTVL.

Details on this clone: Possible read error: a much larger clone is one base away. Other DNA sequences within the sample encode an identical CDR3. The rearrangement links TRBV4-2 to TRBJ2-1; 8 bases fit TRBD2. V shed 0 bases, J shed 0 bases, and the junction held 1 base outside the gene matches. The CDR3 runs 16 residues. Per germline, CDR1 LGHNA and CDR2 YNFKEQ. The DNA of the CDR3 is TGTGCCAGCAGCCAAGATACTAGCGGCTCCTACAATGAGCAGTTCTTC. Amino acids: CASSQDTSGSYNEQFF.

This chain joins TRBV18 and TRBJ2-1; TRBD2 matches at 9 bases. CDR1 KGHSH and CDR2 LQKENI come from the germline V gene. The CDR3 has 18 residues. V was clipped by 3 bases and J by 0 bases; unmatched bases: 9. Here the CDR3 reads CASSPTMNSGSSYNEQFF. CDR3 DNA: TGTGCCAGCTCACCTACAATGAATAGCGGGAGCTCCTACAATGAGCAGTTCTTC.

The chain couples TRBV11-2 to TRBJ2-1; TRBD2 might be the D (6 bases). V dropped 7 bases and J dropped 8 bases, with 18 bases sitting between them. Germline loops: CDR1 SGHAT, CDR2 FQNNGV. CDR3 length: 14 residues. The DNA for the CDR3 is TGTGCCAGCAAGTTGGGAGGACTTGACGATGAGCAGTTCTTC. Its translation: CASKLGGLDDEQFF.

The gene calls are TRBV5-5 and TRBJ2-7, with D maybe TRBD1 (5 bases). Trimming took off 0 bases at V and 3 bases at J, with 13 bases between the two ends. In germline, CDR1 is SGHKS, CDR2 YYEKEE (reference sequence). The CDR3 extends over 15 amino acids. DNA of the CDR3: TGTGCCAGCAGCTTGGAGTATCCAGGGTACTACGAGCAGTACTTC. Encoded protein: CASSLEYPGYYEQYF.

CDR3 residues: CASSQVALSSYNEQFF. CDR3 DNA: TGTGCCAGCAGCCAAGTAGCTTTGAGCTCCTACAATGAGCAGTTCTTC. The chain combines TRBV4-2 with TRBJ2-1; no firm D call. The CDR3 runs 16 residues. Deletions cut 1 base from V and 0 bases from J, with 10 bases between. Germline V CDR1 and CDR2: LGHNA, YNFKEQ.

This chain links TRBV7-6 with TRBJ1-1; possible D gene TRBD1, 6 bases. This CDR3 comprises 14 residues. V gave up 0 bases and J gave up 4 bases, with 9 bases separating them. Germline V gives CDR1 SGHVS, CDR2 FNYEAQ. CDR3 in amino acids: CASSLAADSTEAFF. The CDR3 DNA follows: TGTGCCAGCAGCTTAGCGGCGGACAGCACTGAAGCTTTCTTT.

CDR3 sequence: CASSLQGLGTDTQYF. CDR3 coding DNA: TGCGCCAGCAGCTTACAGGGTCTTGGCACAGATACGCAGTATTTT. This sequence joins TRBV5-1 and TRBJ2-3, with D perhaps TRBD1 (6 bases). The germline V gene encodes CDR1 SGHRS and CDR2 YFSETQ. V lost 2 bases and J 1 base, leaving 11 bases between the germline ends. This CDR3 has 15 amino acids.

The chain recombines TRBV25-1 with TRBJ2-1; D uncertain. Germline V gene sequence: CDR1 MGHDK, CDR2 SYGVNS. The CDR3 contains 12 residues. V lost 6 bases and J lost 4, with 7 bases in between. This chain's CDR3 is CASSHGYNEQFF. In nucleotides, the CDR3 is TGTGCCAGCAGCCACGGGTACAATGAGCAGTTCTTC.

This chain connects TRBV15 to TRBJ2-7; perhaps TRBD2 as D (7 bases). V was trimmed by 0 bases and J by 5 bases, leaving 14 bases between them. The CDR3 loop spans 15 amino acids. Germline-derived CDR1 and CDR2 are LNHNV and YYDKDF (reference sequence). The CDR3 spells CATSREGEGDHEQYF. The DNA for the CDR3 is TGTGCCACCAGCAGAGAAGGGGAGGGGGACCACGAGCAGTACTTC.

This chain joins TRBV5-1 and TRBJ2-1, with D maybe TRBD2 (6 bases). CDR1 SGHRS and CDR2 YFSETQ come from the germline V gene. The CDR3 runs 14 residues. V lost 3 bases and J 7 bases, leaving 14 bases between the germline ends. This chain's CDR3 is CASSSGLSSNEQFF. CDR3 sequence (DNA): TGCGCCAGCAGCTCCGGACTAAGTTCAAATGAGCAGTTCTTC.

The CDR3 DNA sequence: TGTGCCAGCAGTTTCTGGCGGGCCTCCTACAATGAGCAGTTCTTC. Residues: CASSFWRASYNEQFF. The chain couples TRBV6-5 to TRBJ2-1, with D perhaps matching TRBD2 (5 bases). This CDR3 region has 15 residues. The V gene lost 4 bases and the J gene lost 0 bases, with 10 bases spanning the gap. Germline V CDR1 and CDR2: MNHEY, SVGAGI.

V is TRBV4-1 and J is TRBJ1-2; 7 positions match TRBD1. Germline V gene sequence: CDR1 MGHRA, CDR2 YSYEKL. The length of the CDR3 is 15 residues. J was trimmed by 5 bases and V by 0 bases; bases with no gene match: 6. CDR3 DNA: TGCGCCAGCAGCCAAGACCTAGACAGGGAGTATGGCTACACCTTC. Translation gives CASSQDLDREYGYTF.

The gene calls are TRBV18 and TRBJ2-1; 8 bases match TRBD2. The germline CDR1 and CDR2 sequences are KGHSH and LQKENI. J lost 9 bases, V lost 6 bases, and 7 bases had no gene match. The CDR3 is 13 amino acids. The CDR3 DNA sequence: TGTGCCAGCTCGAGCGGGAGTAGTAGTGAGCAGTTCTTC. Translated, it gives CASSSGSSSEQFF.

This clone was seen a single time. J is TRBJ1-2 and V is TRBV14; D might be TRBD1 (6 bases). The V end was cut by 6 bases, the J end by 3 bases, with 14 bases between. Per the germline V gene, CDR1 is SGHDN and CDR2 is FVKESK. This CDR3 contains 14 residues. The CDR3 DNA reads TGTGCCAGCAGTCCACAGGGATTTCACTATGGCTACACCTTC. It codes for CASSPQGFHYGYTF.

This chain joins TRBV27 and TRBJ2-3; 9 bases map to TRBD2. J was trimmed by 3 bases and V by 2 bases; bases with no gene match: 6. There are 16 residues in the CDR3. Germline lookup yields CDR1 MNHEY and CDR2 SMNVEV (reference sequence). CDR3 loop: CASSLMASGMTDTQYF. The CDR3 DNA reads TGTGCCAGCAGTTTAATGGCTAGCGGGATGACAGATACGCAGTATTTT.

The V and J genes are TRBV4-1 and TRBJ1-2, with D hard to call. The germline CDR1 and CDR2 sequences are MGHRA and YSYEKL. V shed 0 bases and J shed 2 bases, with 13 bases lying between them. The CDR3 extends over 16 amino acids. The CDR3 bases are TGCGCCAGCAGCCAAGATTCGGGAAGAGTAAACTATGGCTACACCTTC. Translated, it gives CASSQDSGRVNYGYTF.

J is TRBJ1-5 and V is TRBV19; 10 positions agree with TRBD1. The trim removed 3 bases at V and 7 bases at J, leaving 15 bases unmatched. CDR1 and CDR2 (germline): LNHDA, SQIVND (reference sequence). The CDR3 covers 18 residues. CDR3 DNA sequence: TGTGCCAGTAGTATGGACGTAGCAGCGGGACAGGGGATACAGCCCCAGCATTTT. It specifies CASSMDVAAGQGIQPQHF.